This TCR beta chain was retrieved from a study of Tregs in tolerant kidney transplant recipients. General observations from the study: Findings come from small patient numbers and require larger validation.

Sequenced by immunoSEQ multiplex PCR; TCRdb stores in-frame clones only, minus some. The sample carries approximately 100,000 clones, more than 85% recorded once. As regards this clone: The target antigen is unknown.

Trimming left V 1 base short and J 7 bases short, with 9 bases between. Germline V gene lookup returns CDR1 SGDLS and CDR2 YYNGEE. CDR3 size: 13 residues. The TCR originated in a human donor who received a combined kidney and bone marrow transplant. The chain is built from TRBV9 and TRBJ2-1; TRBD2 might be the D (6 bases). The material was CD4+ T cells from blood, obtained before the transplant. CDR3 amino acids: CASSVSTRNEQFF. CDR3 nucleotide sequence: TGTGCCAGCAGCGTATCGACTAGGAATGAGCAGTTCTTC.